These 13 T cell receptor beta chains came from one sample sequenced in a study of cytomegalovirus exposure and HLA in healthy donors. Data came from immunoSEQ multiplex PCR; TCRdb stores just in-frame clones and leaves some out. Of about 400,000 clones in the sample, 80% to 90% were seen once. Sequencing was carried out using PBMCs. The receptors were gathered from a young woman in good health and CMV-seronegative.

The V gene is TRBV6-5, the J gene TRBJ1-2, with D tentatively TRBD1 (5 bases). V was cut by 6 bases and J by 6 bases, with 14 bases left in between. This CDR3 is 13 amino acids long. Germline V lookup: CDR1 MNHEY, CDR2 SVGAGI. The CDR3 DNA reads TGTGCCAGCAGCCCCGGGGGGGTTGATGGCTACACCTTC. Translating it yields CASSPGGVDGYTF.

This clone showed up just a few times. The chain couples TRBV2 to TRBJ2-7; D might be TRBD2 (6 bases). Germline CDR1 reads SNHLY; CDR2 reads FYNNEI. This CDR3 is built from 10 residues. Trimming cost V 7 bases and J 6 bases, with 7 bases left between them. CDR3 DNA: TGTGCCAGCAAGGGAGGCGAGCAGTACTTC. Translated, it gives CASKGGEQYF.

V gene TRBV2 combines with J gene TRBJ2-3, with 15 bases aligning to TRBD2. CDR1 is SNHLY and CDR2 is FYNNEI in the germline V gene. J was trimmed by 6 bases and V by 0 bases; bases with no gene match: 1. The length of the CDR3 is 16 residues. In DNA form, the CDR3 reads TGTGCCAGCAGTGAAGCCGGACTAGCGGGAGGGGATACGCAGTATTTT. Protein sequence: CASSEAGLAGGDTQYF. Variable domain in full (rest from reference TRBV2 and TRBJ2-3): EPEVTQTPSHQVTQMGQEVILRCVPISNHLYFYWYRQILGQKVEFLVSFYNNEISEKSEIFDDQFSVERPDGSNFTLKIRSTKLEDSAMYFCASSEAGLAGGDTQYFGPGTRLTVL.

This chain joins TRBV28 and TRBJ2-5; 7 bases agree with TRBD2. Per germline, CDR1 MDHEN and CDR2 SYDVKM. CDR3 length: 15 residues. J lost 2 bases, V lost 3 bases, and 6 bases had no gene match. CDR3 loop: CASSLGPLAQETQYF. The DNA of the CDR3 is TGTGCCAGCAGTTTGGGCCCACTAGCGCAAGAGACCCAGTACTTC.

V gene TRBV27 combines with J gene TRBJ2-7, with 10 bases fitting TRBD2. This CDR3 comprises 16 residues. Germline CDR1 MNHEY, CDR2 SMNVEV (reference sequence). The trim removed 7 bases at V and 0 bases at J, leaving 9 bases unmatched. This chain's CDR3 is CASILRAGGSSYEQYF. CDR3 sequence (DNA): TGTGCCAGCATTCTCAGAGCGGGAGGGAGCTCCTACGAGCAGTACTTC.

V usage is TRBV6-1 and J usage is TRBJ1-5, with 7 positions matching TRBD1. There are 15 residues in the CDR3. Germline V lookup: CDR1 MNHNS, CDR2 SASEGT. The J segment lost 2 bases and the V segment lost 6 bases, leaving 7 bases of the junction unmatched. The DNA for the CDR3 is TGTGCCAGCAGCCCTGACAGGGTTGGCAATCAGCCCCAGCATTTT. Translating gives CASSPDRVGNQPQHF.

J is TRBJ2-3 and V is TRBV30; no definite D call. Trimming stripped 6 bases from V and 6 bases from J, with 7 bases between. The CDR3 loop spans 10 amino acids. Germline-derived CDR1 and CDR2 are GTSNPN and SVGIG (reference sequence). For the CDR3, the DNA is TGTGCCTGCCGCGGTGATACGCAGTATTTT. Protein sequence: CACRGDTQYF.

In DNA, the CDR3 is TGTGCCAGCAGCTTACCTCGACAGTCTTGGGAGCAGTACTTC. Amino acids: CASSLPRQSWEQYF. The chain uses TRBV13 and TRBJ2-7; D is perhaps TRBD1 (5 bases). The germline V gene has CDR1 PRHDT and CDR2 FYEKMQ (reference sequence). Trimming took 2 bases from V and 7 from J, leaving 15 bases between them. The CDR3 loop spans 14 amino acids.

This chain joins TRBV7-9 and TRBJ2-7; D possibly corresponds to TRBD1 (5 bases). The ends were cut back, 5 bases at V and 3 bases at J, with 14 bases in the middle. Germline lookup yields CDR1 SEHNR and CDR2 FQNEAQ (reference sequence). This CDR3 has 14 amino acids. CDR3 nucleotides: TGTGCCAGCAGCACCGACCTGGGGCTCTACGAGCAGTACTTC. Its translation: CASSTDLGLYEQYF.

The chain is built from TRBV11-2 and TRBJ2-7, with 10 bases matching TRBD2. The CDR3 spans 15 residues. Germline values: CDR1 SGHAT, CDR2 FQNNGV. Trimming took 4 bases from V and 0 from J; bases not matched to a gene: 3. CDR3 in amino acids: CASSWTSGNSYEQYF. In DNA, the CDR3 is TGTGCCAGCAGCTGGACTAGCGGAAACTCCTACGAGCAGTACTTC.

The gene calls are TRBV28 and TRBJ2-3; D is possibly TRBD1 (5 bases). V was clipped by 6 bases and J by 1 base, with 14 bases between them. The CDR3 runs to 15 residues. In germline, CDR1 is MDHEN, CDR2 SYDVKM. CDR3 sequence reads: CASRPGRYRTDTQYF. The CDR3, as DNA: TGTGCCAGCAGACCAGGGCGGTACCGCACAGATACGCAGTATTTT.

The gene calls are TRBV28 and TRBJ2-2; D is unclear. Germline V gene lookup returns CDR1 MDHEN and CDR2 SYDVKM. This CDR3 spans 17 amino acids. V gave up 9 bases and J gave up 2 bases, with 22 bases separating them. CDR3 in amino acids: CASRRRSSLRNTGELFF. The CDR3 DNA reads TGTGCCAGTCGAAGGCGGTCCTCCCTCCGAAACACCGGGGAGCTGTTTTTT. Full variable domain (rest looked up from reference TRBV28 and TRBJ2-2): DVKVTQSSRYLVKRTGEKVFLECVQDMDHENMFWYRQDPGLGLRLIYFSYDVKMKEKGDIPEGYSVSREKKERFSLILESASTNQTSMYLCASRRRSSLRNTGELFFGEGSRLTVL.

The chain combines TRBV27 with TRBJ2-1; 8 bases are shared with TRBD1. The germline V gene encodes CDR1 MNHEY and CDR2 SMNVEV (reference sequence). V lost 4 bases to trimming and J lost 0 bases; unmatched junction nucleotides: 11. This CDR3 comprises 18 residues. The CDR3 DNA reads TGTGCCAGCAGTTCGTCCCGGGACAGGCGCCTCTCCTACAATGAGCAGTTCTTC. This codes for CASSSSRDRRLSYNEQFF.